This record concerns one TCR beta chain sequence. Its antigen is not identified. TCRdb itself ran the reads through MiXCR, one entry per CDR3 protein. Of more than 350,000 distinct CDR3 sequences in the sample, around 32% were seen once. This sample was included in a study of T cell repertoires in cytomegalovirus infection. Study as a whole: Indicated by public TCR beta signatures were CMV infection and matching HLA type.

Findings and caveats of the study: The ex vivo response was dominated by HLA-C-restricted CMV-specific TCR beta clonotypes.

Germline CDR1 MNHEY, CDR2 SVGEGT. The CDR3 has 18 residues. The J segment lost 1 base and the V segment lost 0 bases, leaving 10 bases of the junction unmatched. The sequenced sample was PBMCs. The genes are TRBV6-2 or TRBV6-3 and TRBJ2-3, with TRBD2 identical over 7 bases. This TCR came from a human donor in good health (CMV status not recorded). Some clones in this sample may be carry-over from other donors' samples. The CDR3 nucleotides are TGTGCCAGCAGTTACTCGAGACTAGCTGGGGCTGGCACAGATACGCAGTATTTT. Protein product: CASSYSRLAGAGTDTQYF.